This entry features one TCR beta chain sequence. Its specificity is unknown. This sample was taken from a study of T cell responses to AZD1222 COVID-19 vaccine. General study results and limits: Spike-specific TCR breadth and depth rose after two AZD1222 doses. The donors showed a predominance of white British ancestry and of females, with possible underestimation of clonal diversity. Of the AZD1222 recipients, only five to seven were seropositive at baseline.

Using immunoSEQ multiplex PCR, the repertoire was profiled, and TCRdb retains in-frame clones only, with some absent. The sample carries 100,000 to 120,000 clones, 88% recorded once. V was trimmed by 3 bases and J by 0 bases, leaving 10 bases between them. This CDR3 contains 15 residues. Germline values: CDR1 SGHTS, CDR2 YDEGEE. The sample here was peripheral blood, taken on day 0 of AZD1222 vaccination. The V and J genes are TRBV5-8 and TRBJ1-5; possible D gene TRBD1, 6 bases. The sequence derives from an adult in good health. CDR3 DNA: TGTGCCAGCAGCTACAGGGTTAATAGCAATCAGCCCCAGCATTTT. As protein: CASSYRVNSNQPQHF.